This TCR beta chain was identified in a study of T cells in Graves' hyperthyroidism and ophthalmopathy. RNA transcripts served as the template for amplifying TCR beta CDR3 regions. During a first-round RT-PCR of the TCR CDR3, the HTBI primer set was used. TCRdb ran MiXCR on the multiplex PCR reads and lists one entry per CDR3 protein. Of about 320,000 distinct CDR3 sequences listed, 16% are singletons. Study results and caveats: Blood also contained most expanded thyroid clonotypes above 0.001.

Those with hyperthyroidism were 18 to 65 years old, newly diagnosed, and ill for under 2 months. Fresh 10 ml peripheral blood yielded PBMCs. At least ten counts were recorded for this clonotype. What it binds is not known. Germline V gives CDR1 GTSNPN, CDR2 SVGIG (reference sequence). This CDR3 is 12 amino acids long. Deletions cut 0 bases from V and 6 bases from J, with 9 bases between. The sequence came from a man aged 25 to 40 with Graves' hyperthyroidism. Sequenced: blood. V and J are TRBV30 and TRBJ2-7; D perhaps matches TRBD2 (5 bases). Written as DNA, the CDR3 is TGTGCCTGGAGTGTAACGGGGTTCGAGCAGTACTTC. Its translation: CAWSVTGFEQYF.